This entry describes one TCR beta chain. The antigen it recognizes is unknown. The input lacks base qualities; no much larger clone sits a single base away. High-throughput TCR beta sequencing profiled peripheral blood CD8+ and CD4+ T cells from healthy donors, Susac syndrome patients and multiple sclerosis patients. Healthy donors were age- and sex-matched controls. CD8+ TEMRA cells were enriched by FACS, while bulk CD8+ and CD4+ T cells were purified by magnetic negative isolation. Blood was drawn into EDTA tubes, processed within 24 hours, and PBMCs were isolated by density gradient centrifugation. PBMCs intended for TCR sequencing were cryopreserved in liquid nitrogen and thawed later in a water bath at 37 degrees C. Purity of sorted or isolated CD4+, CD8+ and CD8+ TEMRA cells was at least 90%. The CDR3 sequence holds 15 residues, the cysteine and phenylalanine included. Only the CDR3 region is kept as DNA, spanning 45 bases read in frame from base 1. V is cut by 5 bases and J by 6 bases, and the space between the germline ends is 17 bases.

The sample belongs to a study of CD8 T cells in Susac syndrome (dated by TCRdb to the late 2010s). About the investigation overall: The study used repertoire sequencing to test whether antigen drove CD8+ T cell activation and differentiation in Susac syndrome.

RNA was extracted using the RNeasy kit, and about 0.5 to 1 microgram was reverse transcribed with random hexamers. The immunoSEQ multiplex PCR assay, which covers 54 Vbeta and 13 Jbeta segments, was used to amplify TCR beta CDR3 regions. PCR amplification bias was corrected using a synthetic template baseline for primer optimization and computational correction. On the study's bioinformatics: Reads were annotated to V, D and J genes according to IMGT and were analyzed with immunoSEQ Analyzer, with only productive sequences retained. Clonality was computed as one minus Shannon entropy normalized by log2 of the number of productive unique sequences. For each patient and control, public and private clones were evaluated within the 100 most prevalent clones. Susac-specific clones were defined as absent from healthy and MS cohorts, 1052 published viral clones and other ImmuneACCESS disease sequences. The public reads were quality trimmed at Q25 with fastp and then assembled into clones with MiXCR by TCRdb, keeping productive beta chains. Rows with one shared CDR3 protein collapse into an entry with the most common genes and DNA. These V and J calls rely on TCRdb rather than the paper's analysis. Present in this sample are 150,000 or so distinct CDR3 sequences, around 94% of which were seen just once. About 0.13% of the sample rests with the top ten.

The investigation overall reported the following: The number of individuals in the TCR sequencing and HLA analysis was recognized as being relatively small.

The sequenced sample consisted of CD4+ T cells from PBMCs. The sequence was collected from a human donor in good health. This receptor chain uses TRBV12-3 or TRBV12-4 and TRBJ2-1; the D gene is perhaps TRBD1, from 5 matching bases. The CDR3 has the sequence CASSRRVETGNEQFF. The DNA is TGTGCCAGCAGTCGCAGGGTGGAGACGGGCAATGAGCAGTTCTTC.